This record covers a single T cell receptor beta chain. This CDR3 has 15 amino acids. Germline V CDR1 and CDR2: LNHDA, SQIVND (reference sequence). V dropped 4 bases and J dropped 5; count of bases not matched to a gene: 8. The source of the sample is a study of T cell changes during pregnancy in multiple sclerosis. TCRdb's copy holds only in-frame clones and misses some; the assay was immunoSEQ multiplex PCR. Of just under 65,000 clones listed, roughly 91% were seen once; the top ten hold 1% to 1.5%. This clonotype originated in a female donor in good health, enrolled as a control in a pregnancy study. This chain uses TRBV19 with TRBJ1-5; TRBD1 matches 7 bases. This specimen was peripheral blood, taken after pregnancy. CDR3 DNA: TGTGCCAGTAGTAGTGAAGGGGGCCTACATCAGCCCCAGCATTTT. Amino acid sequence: CASSSEGGLHQPQHF. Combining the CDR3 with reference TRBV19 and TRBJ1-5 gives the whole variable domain DGGITQSPKYLFRKEGQNVTLSCEQNLNHDAMYWYRQDPGQGLRLIYYSQIVNDFQKGDIAEGYSVSREKKESFPLTVTSAQKNPTAFYLCASSSEGGLHQPQHFGDGTRLSIL.